This TCR beta chain was identified in a study of shared clonotypes between healthy human individuals. A note on this clone: The same CDR3 arises from other DNA sequences in this sample as well.

The authors split each subset's genomic DNA evenly across several immunoSEQ plates. The protocol was immunoSEQ multiplex PCR, while the TCRdb copy is restricted to in-frame clones and leaves out a portion. The sample carries around 2.1 million clones, about 94% recorded once. This TCR was sampled from a man aged 18 to 29 in good health. The specimen was naive CD4+ T cells sorted from blood. The subset was: CD45RA+ positively selected.

CDR3 nucleotide sequence: TGTGCCTGGAGTGCTGGGACAGGAGCGTCACCCCTCCACTTT. Its protein is CAWSAGTGASPLHF. The J gene is TRBJ1-6, the V gene TRBV30, with 8 nucleotides matching TRBD1. CDR3 length: 14 residues. V shed 1 base, J shed 10 bases, and the junction held 6 bases outside the gene matches. CDR1 GTSNPN and CDR2 SVGIG come from the germline V gene (reference sequence).